Below are 2 T cell receptor beta chains sequenced from a single sample in a study of blood T cell repertoires in COVID-19. TCRdb's table, derived via immunoSEQ multiplex PCR, lists solely in-frame clones and lacks some. This table has fewer than 200,000 clones, 88% appearing once. The sequencing sample was made of peripheral blood. The receptors come from a middle-aged man with active or convalescent COVID-19.

This sequence joins TRBV5-1 and TRBJ1-1; 7 bases match TRBD1. The ends lost 5 bases at V and 1 base at J; junction bases unmatched: 8. Germline values: CDR1 SGHRS, CDR2 YFSETQ. This CDR3 is built from 15 residues. For the CDR3, the DNA is TGCGCCAGCAGACGACCGGGACAGAAGAACACTGAAGCTTTCTTT. The encoded protein is CASRRPGQKNTEAFF.

This clone was detected only once. This chain links TRBV7-2 with TRBJ2-2; D not resolved. The germline V gene has CDR1 SGHTA and CDR2 FQGNSA. This CDR3 contains 13 residues. With 5 bases removed from V and 0 bases from J, the gap between germline ends came to 4 bases. This chain's CDR3 is CASSQTNTGELFF. The CDR3 nucleotides read TGTGCCAGCAGCCAAACGAACACCGGGGAGCTGTTTTTT. Together with reference TRBV7-2 and TRBJ2-2, the CDR3 gives the full variable domain: GAGVSQSPSNKVTEKGKDVELRCDPISGHTALYWYRQSLGQGLEFLIYFQGNSAPDKSGLPSDRFSAERTGGSVSTLTIQRTQQEDSAVYLCASSQTNTGELFFGEGSRLTVL.